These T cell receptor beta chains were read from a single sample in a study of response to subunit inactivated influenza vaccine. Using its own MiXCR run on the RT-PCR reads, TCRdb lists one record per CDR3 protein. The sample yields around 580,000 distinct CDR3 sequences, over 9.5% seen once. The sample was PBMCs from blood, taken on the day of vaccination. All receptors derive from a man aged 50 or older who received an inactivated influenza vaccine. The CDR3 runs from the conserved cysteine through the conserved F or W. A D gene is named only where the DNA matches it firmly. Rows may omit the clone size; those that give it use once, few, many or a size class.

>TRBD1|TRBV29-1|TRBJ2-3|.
CSVTDRGRADTQYF
TGCAGCGTGACCGACAGGGGGCGAGCAGATACGCAGTATTTT
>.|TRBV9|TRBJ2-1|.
CASSVGERGEQIF
TGTGCCAGCAGCGTAGGAGAACGCGGTGAGCAGATCTTC
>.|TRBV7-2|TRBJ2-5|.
CASSLDGRSIGTQYF
TGTGCCAGCAGCTTAGACGGCAGATCCATAGGAACCCAGTACTTC
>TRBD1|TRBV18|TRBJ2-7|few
CASSRRGQGAYEQYF
TGTGCCAGCTCACGCCGCGGACAGGGGGCCTACGAGCAGTACTTC
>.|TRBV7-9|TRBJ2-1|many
CASSLALTSSYNEQFF
TGTGCCAGCAGCTTAGCTTTAACTAGCAGCTACAATGAGCAGTTCTTC
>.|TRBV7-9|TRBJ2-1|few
CASSLDVAEQFF
TGTGCCAGCAGCTTAGACGTGGCCGAGCAGTTCTTC
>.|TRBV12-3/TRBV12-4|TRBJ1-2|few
CASSLTSGVLYGYTF
TGTGCCAGCAGTTTAACGTCAGGAGTCCTCTATGGCTACACCTTC
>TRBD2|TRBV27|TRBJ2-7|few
CASSLTSGIGEQYF
TGTGCCAGCAGTTTGACTAGCGGGATCGGCGAGCAGTACTTC
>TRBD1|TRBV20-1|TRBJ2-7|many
CSARDLAGGAYYEQYF
TGCAGTGCTAGAGATTTGGCAGGGGGCGCATACTACGAGCAGTACTTC
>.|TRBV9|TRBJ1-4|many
CASSQDGKLFF
TGTGCCAGCAGCCAGGACGGTAAACTGTTTTTT
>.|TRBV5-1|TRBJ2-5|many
CASSEGQIQETQYF
TGCGCCAGCAGCGAGGGACAAATCCAAGAGACCCAGTACTTC
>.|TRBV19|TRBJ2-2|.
CASSGGHRIPGELFF
TGTGCCAGTAGTGGCGGCCACAGAATTCCTGGGGAGCTGTTTTTT
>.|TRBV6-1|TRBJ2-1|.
CASRDSQRGLGNEQFF
TGTGCCAGCAGGGACAGTCAGAGGGGACTTGGCAATGAGCAGTTCTTC
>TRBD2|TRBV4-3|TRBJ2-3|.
CASSPGTSGSWSTDTQYF
TGCGCCAGCAGCCCCGGGACTAGCGGGAGTTGGAGCACAGATACGCAGTATTTT
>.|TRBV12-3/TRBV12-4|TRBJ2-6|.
CASSWTGANVLTF
TGTGCCAGCAGTTGGACTGGGGCCAACGTCCTGACTTTC
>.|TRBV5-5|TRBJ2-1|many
CASSPSWGSYNEQFF
TGTGCCAGCAGCCCCAGTTGGGGATCCTACAATGAGCAGTTCTTC
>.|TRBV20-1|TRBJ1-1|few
CSARISGGSSTEAFF
TGCAGTGCTAGGATCTCCGGGGGTTCGAGCACTGAAGCTTTCTTT
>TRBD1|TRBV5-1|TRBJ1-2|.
CASSHNTGGRDGYTF
TGCGCCAGCAGCCACAATACAGGGGGCAGAGATGGCTACACCTTC
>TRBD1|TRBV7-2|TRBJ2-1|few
CASSSGQGRYNEQFF
TGTGCCAGCAGCTCGGGACAGGGTAGGTACAATGAGCAGTTCTTC
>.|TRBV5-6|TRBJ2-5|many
CASSLGSRETQYF
TGTGCCAGCAGCTTGGGTTCGCGGGAGACCCAGTACTTC
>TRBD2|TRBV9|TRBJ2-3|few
CASSTSGSITDTQYF
TGTGCCAGCAGCACTAGCGGGAGTATCACAGATACGCAGTATTTT
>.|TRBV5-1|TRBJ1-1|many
CASSSQEHTEAFF
TGCGCCAGCAGCTCCCAGGAGCACACTGAAGCTTTCTTT
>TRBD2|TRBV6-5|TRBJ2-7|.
CASSYSVSGDYYEQYF
TGTGCCAGCAGTTATAGCGTTAGCGGGGACTACTACGAGCAGTACTTC
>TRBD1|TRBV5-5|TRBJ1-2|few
CASSLAGTGFAGYTF
TGTGCCAGCAGCTTAGCCGGGACAGGGTTTGCTGGCTACACCTTC
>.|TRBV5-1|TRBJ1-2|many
CASSWSSNNGYTF
TGCGCCAGCAGCTGGTCTTCCAATAATGGCTACACCTTC
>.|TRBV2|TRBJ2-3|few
CASSGTFEGDTQYF
TGTGCCAGCAGTGGGACTTTTGAGGGAGATACGCAGTATTTT
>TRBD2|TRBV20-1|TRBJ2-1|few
CSAKPGLAGLYNEQFF
TGCAGTGCAAAACCGGGACTAGCGGGCCTCTACAATGAGCAGTTCTTC
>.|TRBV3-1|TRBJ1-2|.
CASSQDSRSTGGYTF
TGTGCCAGCAGCCAAGACTCCCGGTCTACAGGTGGCTACACCTTC
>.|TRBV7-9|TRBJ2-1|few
CASSLVGFNEQFF
TGTGCCAGCAGCTTAGTAGGGTTTAATGAGCAGTTCTTC